This T cell receptor beta chain was retrieved from a study of cytomegalovirus exposure and HLA in healthy donors. Study-level information: In terms of ancestry, the Caucasian-associated cluster contained around four fifths of the 300 to 400 genotyped donors.

Germline V gene data show CDR1 as MNHNS and CDR2 as SASEGT. The length of the CDR3 is 15 residues. Trimming took 3 bases from V and 3 from J, leaving 9 bases between them. To note about this clone: The target antigen is unknown.

Researchers ran the PCR with 60 Vbeta and 13 Jbeta primers. Sequenced by immunoSEQ multiplex PCR; TCRdb stores in-frame clones only, minus some. The table shows 100,000 to 150,000 clones, with around 76% occurring only once. Study-level points and caveats: A reported reduction in N-insertions relative to the approximately 690-donor mean was seen in an Asian-associated ancestry cluster in a later analysis. Sequencing artifact likely explains a cluster of highly shared sequence variants.

The sequence came from a male donor in good health and CMV-seronegative. The chain couples TRBV6-1 to TRBJ1-6, with D perhaps matching TRBD1 (6 bases). The sequenced sample consisted of PBMCs. CDR3 bases: TGTGCCAGCAGTGAGCAGGGGATCTATAATTCACCCCTCCACTTT. Residues: CASSEQGIYNSPLHF.